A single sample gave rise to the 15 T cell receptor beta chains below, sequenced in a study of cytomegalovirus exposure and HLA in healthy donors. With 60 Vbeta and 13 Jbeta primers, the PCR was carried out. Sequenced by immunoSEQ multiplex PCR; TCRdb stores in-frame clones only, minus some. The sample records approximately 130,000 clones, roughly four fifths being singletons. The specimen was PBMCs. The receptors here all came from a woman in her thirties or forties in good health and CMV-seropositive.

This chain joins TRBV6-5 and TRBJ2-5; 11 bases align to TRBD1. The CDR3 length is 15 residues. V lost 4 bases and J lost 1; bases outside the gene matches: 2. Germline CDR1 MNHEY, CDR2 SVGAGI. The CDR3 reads CASSSDRGPQETQYF. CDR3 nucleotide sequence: TGTGCCAGCAGTTCGGACAGGGGGCCCCAAGAGACCCAGTACTTC.

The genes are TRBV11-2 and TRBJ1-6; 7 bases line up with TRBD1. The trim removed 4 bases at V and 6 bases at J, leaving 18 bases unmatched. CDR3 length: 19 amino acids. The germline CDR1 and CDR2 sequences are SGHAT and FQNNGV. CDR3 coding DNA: TGTGCCAGCAGCTCACTGCGGACAGGATCCTTAAGGGGTAATTCACCCCTCCACTTT. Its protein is CASSSLRTGSLRGNSPLHF. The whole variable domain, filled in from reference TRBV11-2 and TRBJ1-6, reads EAGVAQSPRYKIIEKRQSVAFWCNPISGHATLYWYQQILGQGPKLLIQFQNNGVVDDSQLPKDRFSAERLKGVDSTLKIQPAKLEDSAVYLCASSSLRTGSLRGNSPLHFGNGTRLTVT.

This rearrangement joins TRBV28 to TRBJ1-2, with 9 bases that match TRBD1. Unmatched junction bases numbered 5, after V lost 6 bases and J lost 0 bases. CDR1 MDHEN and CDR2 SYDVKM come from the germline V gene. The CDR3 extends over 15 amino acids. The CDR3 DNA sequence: TGTGCCAGCAGACTCCGGGACAGGGCTAACTATGGCTACACCTTC. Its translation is CASRLRDRANYGYTF.

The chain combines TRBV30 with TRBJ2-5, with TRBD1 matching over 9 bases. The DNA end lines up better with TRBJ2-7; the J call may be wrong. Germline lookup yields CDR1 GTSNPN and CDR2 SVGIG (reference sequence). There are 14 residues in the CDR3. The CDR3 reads CAWSKTGGGYEQYF. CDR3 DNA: TGTGCCTGGAGTAAGACAGGGGGGGGCTACGAGCAGTACTTC.

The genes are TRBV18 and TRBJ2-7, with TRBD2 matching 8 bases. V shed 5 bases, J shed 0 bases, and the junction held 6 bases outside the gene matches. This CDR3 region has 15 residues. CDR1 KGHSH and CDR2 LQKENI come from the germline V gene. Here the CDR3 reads CASSAKRESSYEQYF. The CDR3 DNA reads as TGTGCCAGCTCAGCTAAGCGGGAGAGCTCCTACGAGCAGTACTTC.

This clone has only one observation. Written as DNA, the CDR3 is TGTGCCAGCAGTTTTAGCGGGAGTCGGACAGATACGCAGTATTTT. Its translation: CASSFSGSRTDTQYF. The chain links TRBV28 to TRBJ2-3; 9 bases fit TRBD2. Germline CDR1 reads MDHEN; CDR2 reads SYDVKM. There are 15 residues in the CDR3. V was clipped by 3 bases and J by 3 bases; unmatched bases: 4.

The CDR3 is CASSLKREPTDTQYF. CDR3 coding DNA: TGTGCCAGCAGCCTCAAGCGGGAACCCACAGATACGCAGTATTTT. The chain recombines TRBV7-8 with TRBJ2-3, with TRBD2 matching 7 bases. The CDR3 covers 15 residues. V dropped 5 bases and J dropped 2; count of bases not matched to a gene: 7. The germline gives CDR1 SGHVS, CDR2 FQNEAQ.

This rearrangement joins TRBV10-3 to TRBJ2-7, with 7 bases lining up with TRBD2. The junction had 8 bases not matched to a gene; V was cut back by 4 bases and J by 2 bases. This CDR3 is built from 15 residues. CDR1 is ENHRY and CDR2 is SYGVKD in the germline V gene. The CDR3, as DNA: TGTGCCATCAGTGTACTTCGGGAGGATGCCTACGAGCAGTACTTC. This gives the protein CAISVLREDAYEQYF.

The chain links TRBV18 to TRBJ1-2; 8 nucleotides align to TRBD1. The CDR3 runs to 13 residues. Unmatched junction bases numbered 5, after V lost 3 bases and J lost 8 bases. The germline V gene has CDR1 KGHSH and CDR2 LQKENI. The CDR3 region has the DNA TGTGCCAGCTCACCTACAGGGGGTAGCGGCTACACCTTC. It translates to CASSPTGGSGYTF.

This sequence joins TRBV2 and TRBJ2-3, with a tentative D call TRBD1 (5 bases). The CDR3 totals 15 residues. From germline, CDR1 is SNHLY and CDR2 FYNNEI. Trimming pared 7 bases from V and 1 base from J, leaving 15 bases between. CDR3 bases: TGTGCCAGCACAGGACAAGCCGAGGGCACAGATACGCAGTATTTT. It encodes CASTGQAEGTDTQYF.

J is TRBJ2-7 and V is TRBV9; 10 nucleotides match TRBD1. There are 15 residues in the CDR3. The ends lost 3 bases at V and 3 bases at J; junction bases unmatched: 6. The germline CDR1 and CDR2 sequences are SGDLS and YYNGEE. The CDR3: CASSAGTGANYEQYF. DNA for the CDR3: TGTGCCAGCAGCGCCGGGACAGGGGCCAACTACGAGCAGTACTTC.

Here the CDR3 DNA reads TGTGCCAGCGCGCGAGGGCGTTACGAGCAGTACTTC. Encoded protein: CASARGRYEQYF. V and J are TRBV14 and TRBJ2-7; D might be TRBD2 (5 bases). This CDR3 has 12 amino acids. The germline CDR1 and CDR2 sequences are SGHDN and FVKESK. Trimming pared 8 bases from V and 4 bases from J, leaving 12 bases between.

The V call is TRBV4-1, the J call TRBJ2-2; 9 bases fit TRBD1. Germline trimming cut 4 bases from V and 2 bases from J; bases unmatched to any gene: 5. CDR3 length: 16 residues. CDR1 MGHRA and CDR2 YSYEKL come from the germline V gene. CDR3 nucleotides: TGCGCCAGCAGCCCAGGGACAGGGACTAACACCGGGGAGCTGTTTTTT. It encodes CASSPGTGTNTGELFF.

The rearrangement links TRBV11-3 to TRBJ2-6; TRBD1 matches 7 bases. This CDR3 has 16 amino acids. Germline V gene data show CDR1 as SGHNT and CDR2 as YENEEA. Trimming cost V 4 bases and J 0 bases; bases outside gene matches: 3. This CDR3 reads CASSSGTASGANVLTF. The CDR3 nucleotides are TGTGCCAGCAGCTCTGGGACAGCCTCTGGGGCCAACGTCCTGACTTTC.

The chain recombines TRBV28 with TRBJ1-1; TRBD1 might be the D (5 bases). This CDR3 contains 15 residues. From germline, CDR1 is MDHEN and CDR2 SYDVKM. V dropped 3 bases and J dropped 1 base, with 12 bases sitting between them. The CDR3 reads CASSLRGGANTEAFF. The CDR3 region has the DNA TGTGCCAGCAGTTTGCGGGGGGGAGCGAACACTGAAGCTTTCTTT.